This T cell receptor (beta chain) was identified in a study of T cells in Graves' hyperthyroidism and ophthalmopathy. Study details: Peripheral blood draws took place at initial diagnosis, ahead of any treatment.

This clonotype has ten or more counts. Its target is unknown. Amplified TCR beta CDR3 regions derived from RNA transcripts. HTBI primers were the set used in a first-round RT-PCR of the TCR CDR3. TCRdb reprocessed the multiplex PCR reads with MiXCR, giving one entry per CDR3 protein. In the table there are 600,000 to 650,000 distinct CDR3 sequences, about 16% of which are singletons. Study-level points and caveats: A 13 V-J model separated ophthalmopathy from stable hyperthyroidism. A median around 5.9 months before onset, the model predicted ophthalmopathy.

Material for sequencing was blood. The receptor was isolated from a woman in her twenties or thirties with Graves' hyperthyroidism.

DNA of the CDR3: TGTGCCAGCAGTGATTCGTCGGCGAACACCGGGGAGCTGTTTTTT. Protein sequence: CASSDSSANTGELFF. The rearrangement uses TRBV2 and TRBJ2-2; D gene unclear. Germline CDR1 reads SNHLY; CDR2 reads FYNNEI. The CDR3 is 15 residues long. V was trimmed by 3 bases and J by 0 bases, leaving 8 bases between them.